This TCR beta chain was captured in a study of shared clonotypes between healthy human individuals. The wider study: Three plates were used per donor for CD4 naive, three for CD4 memory, two for CD8 naive and one for CD8 memory.

This clone was observed a single time. This CDR3 comprises 14 residues. V was pared by 10 bases and J by 2 bases, with 8 bases of the junction left unmatched. Germline CDR1 MNHEY, CDR2 SVGAGI. Assay: immunoSEQ multiplex PCR; the TCRdb copy retains only in-frame clones and omits some. The repertoire holds under 1,100,000 clones, with approximately 76% as singletons. The receptor comes from a young man in good health. The sequenced sample was memory CD4+ T cells sorted from blood. Subset defined: CD45RA-negative fraction. The chain employs TRBV6-5 and TRBJ2-3; 8 bases align to TRBD1. CDR3 sequence reads: CAINQGQATDTQYF. CDR3 bases: TGTGCCATCAACCAGGGACAGGCCACAGATACGCAGTATTTT.